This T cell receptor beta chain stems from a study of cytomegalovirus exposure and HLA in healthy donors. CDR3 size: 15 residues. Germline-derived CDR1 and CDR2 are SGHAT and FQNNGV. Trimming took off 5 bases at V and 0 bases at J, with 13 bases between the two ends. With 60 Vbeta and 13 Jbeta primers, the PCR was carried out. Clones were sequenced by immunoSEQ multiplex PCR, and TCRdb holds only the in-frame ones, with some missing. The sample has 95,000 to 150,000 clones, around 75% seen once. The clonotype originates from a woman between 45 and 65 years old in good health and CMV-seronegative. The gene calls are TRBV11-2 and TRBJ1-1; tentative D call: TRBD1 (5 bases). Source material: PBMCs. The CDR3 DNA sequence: TGTGCCAGCAGCCCGCCAGGGTCCATGAACACTGAAGCTTTCTTT. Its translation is CASSPPGSMNTEAFF.